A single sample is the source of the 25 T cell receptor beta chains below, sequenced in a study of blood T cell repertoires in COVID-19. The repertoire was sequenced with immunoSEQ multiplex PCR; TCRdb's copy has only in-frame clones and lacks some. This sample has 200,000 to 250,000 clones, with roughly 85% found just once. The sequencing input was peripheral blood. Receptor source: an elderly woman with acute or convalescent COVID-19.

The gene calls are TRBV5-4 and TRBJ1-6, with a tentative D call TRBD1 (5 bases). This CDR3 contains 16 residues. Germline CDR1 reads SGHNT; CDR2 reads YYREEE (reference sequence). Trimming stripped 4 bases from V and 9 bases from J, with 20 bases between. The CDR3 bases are TGTGCCAGCAGCCCTGTGGCGGGGGACGGCAGTTCACCCCTCCACTTT. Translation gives CASSPVAGDGSSPLHF.

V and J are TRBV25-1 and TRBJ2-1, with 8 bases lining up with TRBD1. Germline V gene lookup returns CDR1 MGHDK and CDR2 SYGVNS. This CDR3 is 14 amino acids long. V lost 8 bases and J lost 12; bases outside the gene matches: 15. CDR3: CASRPSQGGGVQFF. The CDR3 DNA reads TGTGCCAGCCGCCCTTCACAGGGGGGTGGGGTGCAGTTCTTC.

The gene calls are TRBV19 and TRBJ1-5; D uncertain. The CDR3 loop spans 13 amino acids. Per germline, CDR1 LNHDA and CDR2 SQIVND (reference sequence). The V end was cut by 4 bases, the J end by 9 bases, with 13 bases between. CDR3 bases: TGTGCCAGTAGTAGGCAGGAGGACCGGCCCCAGCATTTT. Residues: CASSRQEDRPQHF.

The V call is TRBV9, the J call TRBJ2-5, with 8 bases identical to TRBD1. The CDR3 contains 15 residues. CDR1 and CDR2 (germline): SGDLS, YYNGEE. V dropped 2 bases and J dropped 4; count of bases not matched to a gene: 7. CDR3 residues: CASSVNPGGGETQYF. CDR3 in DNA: TGTGCCAGCAGCGTTAACCCAGGGGGCGGAGAGACCCAGTACTTC.

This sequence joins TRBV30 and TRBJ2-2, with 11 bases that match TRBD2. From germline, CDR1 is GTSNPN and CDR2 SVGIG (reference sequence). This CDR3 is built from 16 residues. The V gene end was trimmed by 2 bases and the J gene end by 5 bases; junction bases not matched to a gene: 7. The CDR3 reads CAWSFLAGGRTGELFF. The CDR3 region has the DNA TGTGCCTGGAGTTTCCTAGCGGGGGGCCGTACCGGGGAGCTGTTTTTT.

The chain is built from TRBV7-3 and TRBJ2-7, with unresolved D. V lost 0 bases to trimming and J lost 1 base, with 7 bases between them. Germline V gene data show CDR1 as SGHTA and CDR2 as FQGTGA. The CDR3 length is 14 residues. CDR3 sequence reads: CASSLTPGSYEQYF. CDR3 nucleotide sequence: TGTGCCAGCAGCTTAACCCCCGGGTCCTACGAGCAGTACTTC. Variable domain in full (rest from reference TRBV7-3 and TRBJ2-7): GAGVSQTPSNKVTEKGKYVELRCDPISGHTALYWYRQSLGQGPEFLIYFQGTGAADDSGLPNDRFFAVRPEGSVSTLKIQRTERGDSAVYLCASSLTPGSYEQYFGPGTRLTVT.

The CDR3 DNA is TGTGCCAGCAGTGAGTTTAGCGGGGGGGCCAATGAGCAGTTCTTC. This codes for CASSEFSGGANEQFF. V is TRBV6-4 and J is TRBJ2-1; TRBD2 matches at 11 bases. Germline assignment: CDR1 MRHNA and CDR2 SNTAGT. With 3 bases clipped from V and 6 bases from J, the junction kept 4 bases outside the gene matches. The CDR3 length is 15 residues.

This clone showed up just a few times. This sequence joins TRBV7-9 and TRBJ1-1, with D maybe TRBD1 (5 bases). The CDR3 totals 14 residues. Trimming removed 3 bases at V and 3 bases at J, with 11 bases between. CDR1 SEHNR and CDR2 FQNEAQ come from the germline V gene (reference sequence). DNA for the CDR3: TGTGCCAGCAGCTTTGGGGGAGGGGACACTGAAGCTTTCTTT. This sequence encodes CASSFGGGDTEAFF.

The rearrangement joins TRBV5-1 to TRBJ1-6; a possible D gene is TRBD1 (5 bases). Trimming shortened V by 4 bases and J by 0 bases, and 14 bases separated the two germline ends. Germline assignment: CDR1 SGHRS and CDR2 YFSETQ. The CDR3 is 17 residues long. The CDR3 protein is CASSGETGSSYNSPLHF. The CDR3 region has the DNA TGCGCCAGCAGCGGTGAAACAGGCAGCTCCTATAATTCACCCCTCCACTTT.

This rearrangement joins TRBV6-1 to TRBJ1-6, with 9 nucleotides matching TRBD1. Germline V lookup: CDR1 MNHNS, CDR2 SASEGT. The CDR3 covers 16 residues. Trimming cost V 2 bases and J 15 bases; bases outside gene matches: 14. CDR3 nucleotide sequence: TGTGCCAGCAGTGAAAGGTCAACAGGGGGCCTCCAGGTCCTCCACTTT. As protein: CASSERSTGGLQVLHF.

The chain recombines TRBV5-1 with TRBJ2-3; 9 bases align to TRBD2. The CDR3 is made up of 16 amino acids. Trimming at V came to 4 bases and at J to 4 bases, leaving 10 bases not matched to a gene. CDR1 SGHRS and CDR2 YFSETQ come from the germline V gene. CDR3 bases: TGCGCCAGCAGCCCAAGCGGGGGGTCCGTCGCAGATACGCAGTATTTT. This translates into CASSPSGGSVADTQYF.

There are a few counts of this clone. The CDR3 nucleotides are TGTGCCAGCAGTTTATCGGGGGGGTGGGATGAGCAGTTCTTC. As protein: CASSLSGGWDEQFF. The V gene is TRBV27, the J gene TRBJ2-1; TRBD2 aligns across 7 bases. Germline V gene data show CDR1 as MNHEY and CDR2 as SMNVEV (reference sequence). This CDR3 is built from 14 residues. Losses at the gene ends were 0 bases for V and 8 bases for J; bases not matched to a gene: 4.

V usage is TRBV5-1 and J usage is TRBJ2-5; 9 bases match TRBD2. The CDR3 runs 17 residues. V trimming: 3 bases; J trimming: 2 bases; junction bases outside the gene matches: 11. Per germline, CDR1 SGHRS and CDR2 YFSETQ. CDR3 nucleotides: TGCGCCAGCAGCTCGGGAATTAGCGGGGGATTTCAAGAGACCCAGTACTTC. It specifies CASSSGISGGFQETQYF.

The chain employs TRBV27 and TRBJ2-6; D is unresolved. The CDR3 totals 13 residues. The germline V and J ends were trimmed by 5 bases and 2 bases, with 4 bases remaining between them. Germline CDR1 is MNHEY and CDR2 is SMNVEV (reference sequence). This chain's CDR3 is CASSPPGANVLTF. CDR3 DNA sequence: TGTGCCAGCAGTCCTCCTGGGGCCAACGTCCTGACTTTC.

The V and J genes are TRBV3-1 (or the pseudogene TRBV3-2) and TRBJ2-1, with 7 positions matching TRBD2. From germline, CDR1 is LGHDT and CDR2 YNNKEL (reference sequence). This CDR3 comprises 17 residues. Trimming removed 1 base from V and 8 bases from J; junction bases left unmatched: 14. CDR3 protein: CASSQVGWGTKIYEQFF. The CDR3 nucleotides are TGTGCCAGCAGCCAAGTGGGTTGGGGGACTAAAATATATGAGCAGTTCTTC.

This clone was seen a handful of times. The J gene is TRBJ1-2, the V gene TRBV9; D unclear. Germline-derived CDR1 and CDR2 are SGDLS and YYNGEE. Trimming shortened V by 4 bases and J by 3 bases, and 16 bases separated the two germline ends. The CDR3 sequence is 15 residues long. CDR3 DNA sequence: TGTGCCAGCAGCCCCGATGGTGGAGGCGACTATGGCTACACCTTC. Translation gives CASSPDGGGDYGYTF.

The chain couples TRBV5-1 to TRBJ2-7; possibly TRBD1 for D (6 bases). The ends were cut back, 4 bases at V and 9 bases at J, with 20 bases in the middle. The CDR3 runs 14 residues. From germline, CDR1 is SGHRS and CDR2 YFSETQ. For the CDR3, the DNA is TGCGCCAGCAGCACCGATGGGGGCGGAGCAGGGCAGTACTTC. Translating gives CASSTDGGGAGQYF.

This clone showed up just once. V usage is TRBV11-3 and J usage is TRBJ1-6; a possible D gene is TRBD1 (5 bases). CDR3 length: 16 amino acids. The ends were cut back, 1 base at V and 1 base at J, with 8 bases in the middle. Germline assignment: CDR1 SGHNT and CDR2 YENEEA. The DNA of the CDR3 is TGTGCCAGCAGCTTAGGTACAGGTTCCTATAATTCACCCCTCCACTTT. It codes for CASSLGTGSYNSPLHF.

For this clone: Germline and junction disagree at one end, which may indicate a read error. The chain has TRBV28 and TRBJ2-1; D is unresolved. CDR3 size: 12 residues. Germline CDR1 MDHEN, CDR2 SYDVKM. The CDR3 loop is CASSLNYYEQFF. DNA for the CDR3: TGTGCCAGCAGTTTAAACTACTATGAGCAGTTCTTC.

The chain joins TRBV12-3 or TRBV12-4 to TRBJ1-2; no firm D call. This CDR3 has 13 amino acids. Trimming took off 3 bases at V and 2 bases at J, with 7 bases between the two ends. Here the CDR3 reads CASSLQENYGYTF. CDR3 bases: TGTGCCAGCAGTTTGCAGGAAAACTATGGCTACACCTTC.

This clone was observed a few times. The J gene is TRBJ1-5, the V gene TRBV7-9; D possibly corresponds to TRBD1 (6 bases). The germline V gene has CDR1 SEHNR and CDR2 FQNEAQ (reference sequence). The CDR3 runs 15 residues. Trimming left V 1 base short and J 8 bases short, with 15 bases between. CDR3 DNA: TGTGCCAGCAGCTTAGGGGGGGGCGGCGTTGAGCCCCAGCATTTT. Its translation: CASSLGGGGVEPQHF.

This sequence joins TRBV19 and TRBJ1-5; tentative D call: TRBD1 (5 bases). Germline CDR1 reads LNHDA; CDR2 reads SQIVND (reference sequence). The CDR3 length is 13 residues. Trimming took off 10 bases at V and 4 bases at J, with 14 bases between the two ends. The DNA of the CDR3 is TGTGCCACTGGACAAGGTCCAAATCAGCCCCAGCATTTT. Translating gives CATGQGPNQPQHF.

The CDR3 DNA reads as TGTGCCACCAGTGATTTGGGGTCAGGCGATCCCGGGGAGCTGTTTTTT. Protein product: CATSDLGSGDPGELFF. The chain has TRBV24-1 and TRBJ2-2; D is unresolved. Germline loops: CDR1 KGHDR, CDR2 SFDVKD. The CDR3 is 16 amino acids. Trimming cost V 0 bases and J 6 bases, with 13 bases left between them.

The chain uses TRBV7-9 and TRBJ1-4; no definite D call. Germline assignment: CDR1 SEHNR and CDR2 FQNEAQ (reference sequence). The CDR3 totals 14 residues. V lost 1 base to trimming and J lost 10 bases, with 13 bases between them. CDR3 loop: CASSLGGDSGKLFF. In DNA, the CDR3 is TGTGCCAGCAGCTTAGGCGGGGATAGTGGAAAACTGTTTTTT. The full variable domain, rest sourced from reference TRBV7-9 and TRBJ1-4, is DTGVSQNPRHKITKRGQNVTFRCDPISEHNRLYWYRQTLGQGPEFLTYFQNEAQLEKSRLLSDRFSAERPKGSFSTLEIQRTEQGDSAMYLCASSLGGDSGKLFFGSGTQLSVL.

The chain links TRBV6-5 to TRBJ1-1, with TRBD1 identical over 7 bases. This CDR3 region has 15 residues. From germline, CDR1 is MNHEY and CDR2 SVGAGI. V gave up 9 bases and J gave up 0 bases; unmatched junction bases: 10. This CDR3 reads CASTRQGRVNTEAFF. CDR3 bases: TGTGCCAGTACCCGACAGGGTAGAGTGAACACTGAAGCTTTCTTT.